This entry concerns a single TCR beta chain. The entry originates in a study of shared clonotypes between healthy human individuals. The data were produced by immunoSEQ multiplex PCR, yet TCRdb's version contains in-frame clones alone and is incomplete. The sample includes 100,000 or so clones, 67% of them seen just once. This CDR3 contains 15 residues. In germline, CDR1 is SGHRS, CDR2 YFSETQ. Deletions cut 0 bases from V and 0 bases from J, with 4 bases between. This chain connects TRBV5-1 to TRBJ2-6; D remains unclear. This TCR derives from a woman aged 25 to 45 in good health. Sequencing was carried out using memory CD8+ T cells sorted from blood. Subset meaning: CD45RO+ cells pooled with CCR7-negative TemRA cells. The CDR3, as DNA: TGCGCCAGCAGCTTGGAAGCCTCTGGGGCCAACGTCCTGACTTTC. As protein: CASSLEASGANVLTF.